Sequencing of this TCR beta chain was carried out in a study of CD8 T cells in Susac syndrome. Overall study findings and caveats: The number of individuals included in the study's TCR sequencing and HLA analysis was acknowledged as relatively small.

V was pared by 1 base and J by 6 bases, with 11 bases between. This CDR3 contains 13 residues. Per the germline V gene, CDR1 is SGHNT and CDR2 is YYREEE (reference sequence). Details on this clonotype: The antigen is not known.

RNA amounts of roughly 0.45 to 1 ug underwent reverse transcription with random hexamers. One entry per CDR3 protein results from TCRdb running MiXCR on the immunoSEQ multiplex PCR reads. The data contain about 150,000 distinct CDR3 sequences, roughly 96% of them singletons. Negative isolation yielded CD4+ and CD8+ T cells, and FACS enriched TEMRA cells. The J gene is TRBJ2-7, the V gene TRBV5-4, with D perhaps TRBD1 (5 bases). Sequencing input: CD4+ T cells from PBMCs. This TCR derives from a human donor with multiple sclerosis. The CDR3 DNA follows: TGTGCCAGCAGCTTGCCAGGGCAAGGCGAGCAGTACTTC. Its protein is CASSLPGQGEQYF.